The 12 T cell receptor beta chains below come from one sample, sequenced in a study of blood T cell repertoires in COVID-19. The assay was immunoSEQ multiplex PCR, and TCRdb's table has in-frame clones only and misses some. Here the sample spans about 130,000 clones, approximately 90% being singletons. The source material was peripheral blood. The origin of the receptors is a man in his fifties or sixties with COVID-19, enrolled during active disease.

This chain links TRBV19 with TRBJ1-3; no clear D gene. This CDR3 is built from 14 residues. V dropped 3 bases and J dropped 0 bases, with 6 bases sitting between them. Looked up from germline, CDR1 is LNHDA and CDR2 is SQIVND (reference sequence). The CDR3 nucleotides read TGTGCCAGTAGTATTCTGAGCTCTGGAAACACCATATATTTT. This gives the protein CASSILSSGNTIYF. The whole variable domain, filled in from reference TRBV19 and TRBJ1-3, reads DGGITQSPKYLFRKEGQNVTLSCEQNLNHDAMYWYRQDPGQGLRLIYYSQIVNDFQKGDIAEGYSVSREKKESFPLTVTSAQKNPTAFYLCASSILSSGNTIYFGEGSWLTVV.

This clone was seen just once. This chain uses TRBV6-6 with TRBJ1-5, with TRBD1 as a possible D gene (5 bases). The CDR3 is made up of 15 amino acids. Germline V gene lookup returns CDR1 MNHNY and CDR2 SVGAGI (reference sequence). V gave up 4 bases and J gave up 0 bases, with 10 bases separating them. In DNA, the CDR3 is TGTGCCAGCAGTTCCCGGGACTTTAGCAATCAGCCCCAGCATTTT. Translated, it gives CASSSRDFSNQPQHF.

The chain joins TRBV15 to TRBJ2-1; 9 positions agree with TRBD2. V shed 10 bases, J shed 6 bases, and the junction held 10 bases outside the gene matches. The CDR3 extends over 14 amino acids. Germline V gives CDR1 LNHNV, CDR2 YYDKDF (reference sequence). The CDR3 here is CASSLAGPPNEQFF. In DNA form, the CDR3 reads TGTGCCAGCTCACTAGCGGGCCCACCCAATGAGCAGTTCTTC.

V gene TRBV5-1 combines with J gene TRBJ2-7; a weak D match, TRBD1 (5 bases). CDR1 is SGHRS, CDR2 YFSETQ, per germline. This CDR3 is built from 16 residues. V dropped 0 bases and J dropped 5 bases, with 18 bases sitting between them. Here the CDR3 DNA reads TGCGCCAGCAGCTTGGACCAGGGCAGAACAGGCGACGAGCAGTACTTC. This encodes CASSLDQGRTGDEQYF.

The CDR3 loop reads CASSFGQGASGGYTF. In DNA form, the CDR3 reads TGTGCCAGCAGCTTCGGTCAGGGGGCTTCGGGGGGCTACACCTTC. The chain couples TRBV7-2 to TRBJ1-2, with TRBD1 identical over 8 bases. This CDR3 has 15 amino acids. CDR1 and CDR2 from the germline V gene are SGHTA and FQGNSA. J gave up 8 bases and V 3 bases, and 11 bases lay outside the gene matches.

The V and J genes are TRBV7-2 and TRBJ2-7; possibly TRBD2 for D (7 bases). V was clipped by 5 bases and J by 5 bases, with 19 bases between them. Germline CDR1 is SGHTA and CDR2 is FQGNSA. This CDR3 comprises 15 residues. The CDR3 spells CASSPTRGRGNEQYF. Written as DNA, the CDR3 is TGTGCCAGCAGCCCGACACGGGGGAGGGGGAACGAGCAGTACTTC.

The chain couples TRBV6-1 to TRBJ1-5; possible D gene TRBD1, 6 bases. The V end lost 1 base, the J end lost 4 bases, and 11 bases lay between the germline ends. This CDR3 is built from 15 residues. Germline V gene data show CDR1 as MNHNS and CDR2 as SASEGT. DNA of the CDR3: TGTGCCAGCAGTGAAGGGCAGGGGATGAATCAGCCCCAGCATTTT. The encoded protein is CASSEGQGMNQPQHF.

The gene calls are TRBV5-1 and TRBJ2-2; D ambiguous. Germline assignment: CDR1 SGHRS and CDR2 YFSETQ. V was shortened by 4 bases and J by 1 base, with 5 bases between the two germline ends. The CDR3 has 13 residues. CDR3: CASSAENTGELFF. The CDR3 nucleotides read TGCGCCAGCAGCGCGGAGAACACCGGGGAGCTGTTTTTT.

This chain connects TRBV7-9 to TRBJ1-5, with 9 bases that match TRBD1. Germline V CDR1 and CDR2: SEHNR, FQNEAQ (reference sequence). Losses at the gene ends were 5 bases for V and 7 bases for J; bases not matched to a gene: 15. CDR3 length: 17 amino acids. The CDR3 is CASSQGVPGQGGQPQHF. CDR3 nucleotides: TGTGCCAGCAGCCAAGGGGTTCCGGGACAGGGAGGCCAGCCCCAGCATTTT.

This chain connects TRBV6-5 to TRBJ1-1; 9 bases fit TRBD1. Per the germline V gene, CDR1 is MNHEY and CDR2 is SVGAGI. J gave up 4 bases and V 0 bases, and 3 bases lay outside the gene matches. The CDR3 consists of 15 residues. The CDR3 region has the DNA TGTGCCAGCAGTTACTCGAGACAGGGGGGCACTGAAGCTTTCTTT. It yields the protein CASSYSRQGGTEAFF.

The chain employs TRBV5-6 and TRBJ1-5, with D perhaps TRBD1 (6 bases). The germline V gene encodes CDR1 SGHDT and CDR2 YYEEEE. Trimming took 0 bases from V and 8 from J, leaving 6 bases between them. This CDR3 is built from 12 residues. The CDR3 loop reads CASSLGQEPQHF. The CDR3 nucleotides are TGTGCCAGCAGCTTGGGACAGGAGCCCCAGCATTTT. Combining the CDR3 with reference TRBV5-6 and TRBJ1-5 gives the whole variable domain DAGVTQSPTHLIKTRGQQVTLRCSPKSGHDTVSWYQQALGQGPQFIFQYYEEEERQRGNFPDRFSGHQFPNYSSELNVNALLLGDSALYLCASSLGQEPQHFGDGTRLSIL.

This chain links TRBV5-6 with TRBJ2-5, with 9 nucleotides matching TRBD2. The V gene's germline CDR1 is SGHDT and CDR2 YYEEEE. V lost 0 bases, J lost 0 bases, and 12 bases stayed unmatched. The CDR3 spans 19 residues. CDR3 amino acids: CASSLGGTSLGLYQETQYF. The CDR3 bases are TGTGCCAGCAGCTTGGGGGGGACTAGCCTCGGTTTGTACCAAGAGACCCAGTACTTC.